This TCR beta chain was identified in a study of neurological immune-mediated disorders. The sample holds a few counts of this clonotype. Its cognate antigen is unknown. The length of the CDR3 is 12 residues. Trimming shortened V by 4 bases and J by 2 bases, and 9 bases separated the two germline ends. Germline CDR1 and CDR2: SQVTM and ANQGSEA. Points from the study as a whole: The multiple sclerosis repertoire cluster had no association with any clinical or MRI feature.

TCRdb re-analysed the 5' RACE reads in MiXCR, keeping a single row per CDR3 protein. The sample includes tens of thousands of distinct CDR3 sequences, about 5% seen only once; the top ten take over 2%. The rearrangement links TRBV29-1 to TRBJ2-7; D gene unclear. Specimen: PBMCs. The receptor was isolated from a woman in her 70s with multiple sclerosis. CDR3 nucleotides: TGCAGCGTTGGAAAAGCTACCTACGAGCAGTACTTC. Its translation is CSVGKATYEQYF.